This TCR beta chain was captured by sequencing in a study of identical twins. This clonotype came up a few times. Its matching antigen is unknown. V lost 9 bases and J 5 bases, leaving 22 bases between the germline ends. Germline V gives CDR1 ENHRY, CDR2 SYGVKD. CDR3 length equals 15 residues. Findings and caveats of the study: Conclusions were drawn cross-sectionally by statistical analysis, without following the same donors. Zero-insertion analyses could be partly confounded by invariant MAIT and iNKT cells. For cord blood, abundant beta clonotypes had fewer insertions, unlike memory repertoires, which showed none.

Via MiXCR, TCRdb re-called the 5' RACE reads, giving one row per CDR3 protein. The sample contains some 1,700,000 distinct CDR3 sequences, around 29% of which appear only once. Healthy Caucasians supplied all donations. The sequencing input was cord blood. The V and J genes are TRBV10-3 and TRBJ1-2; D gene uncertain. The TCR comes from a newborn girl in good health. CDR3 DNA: TGTGCCATAGGCCCCAAAGAGCAGTCCCCATATGGCTACACCTTC. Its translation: CAIGPKEQSPYGYTF.